Presented here are 10 T cell receptor beta chains from one specimen sequenced in a study of metastatic and nonmetastatic thyroid tumors. Prior to thyroid surgery, none of the patients had received any treatment. TCRdb re-clonotyped the PCR reads via MiXCR. This sample has thousands of clones, with around 35% found just once. Sample: adjacent normal tissue. The receptor source for this set is a male donor with papillary thyroid cancer or a benign thyroid nodule (not recorded which). Some clones in this sample may be carry-over from other donors' samples.

There are a few counts of this clone. The chain couples TRBV20-1 to TRBJ1-6, with D maybe TRBD1 (6 bases). Trimming took 0 bases from V and 4 from J, leaving 13 bases between them. Germline V gives CDR1 DFQATT, CDR2 SNEGSKA (reference sequence). The CDR3 consists of 16 residues. The CDR3 DNA follows: TGCAGTGCTAGAGAGTTGAGGACAGATTATAATTCACCCCTCCACTTT. Its translation is CSARELRTDYNSPLHF.

This clone was recorded a few times. V gene TRBV11-2 combines with J gene TRBJ1-2; 7 bases are a match to TRBD1. CDR3 length: 15 amino acids. Germline V gene lookup returns CDR1 SGHAT and CDR2 FQNNGV. V shed 3 bases and J 4 bases; nucleotides not matched to a gene: 8. The CDR3 coding sequence is TGTGCCAGCAGCTTGAATAACAGGGGTGGCTATGGCTACACCTTC. It yields the protein CASSLNNRGGYGYTF.

By sample fraction, this clone is large. The chain combines TRBV7-8 with TRBJ2-2; 8 nucleotides match TRBD2. Looked up from germline, CDR1 is SGHVS and CDR2 is FQNEAQ. Trimming removed 4 bases from V and 7 bases from J; junction bases left unmatched: 11. The CDR3 runs 16 residues. The CDR3 nucleotides are TGTGCCAGCAGCTCGCTGGGAGCGGGAGACGTCGGGGAGCTGTTTTTT. This codes for CASSSLGAGDVGELFF.

This clone was counted between two and nine times. The chain recombines TRBV2 with TRBJ2-7, with TRBD1 matching 8 bases. The CDR3 is 14 residues long. CDR1 is SNHLY and CDR2 is FYNNEI in the germline V gene. J was trimmed by 6 bases and V by 8 bases; bases with no gene match: 12. This CDR3 reads CASLSGGAMGEQYF. The CDR3 coding sequence is TGTGCCAGCCTTTCAGGGGGCGCAATGGGCGAGCAGTACTTC.

This chain links TRBV27 with TRBJ2-7; 10 nucleotides line up with TRBD2. The V segment lost 1 base and the J segment 4 bases; nucleotides outside the gene matches: 13. The CDR3 is 18 amino acids. Germline V gives CDR1 MNHEY, CDR2 SMNVEV (reference sequence). This CDR3 is CASSLYRGGTSVAYEQYF. The CDR3 DNA sequence: TGTGCCAGCAGTTTATACCGGGGGGGGACTAGCGTCGCTTACGAGCAGTACTTC.

This clone occurred a few times. V gene TRBV11-1 combines with J gene TRBJ2-3; 8 bases align to TRBD1. The CDR3 loop spans 15 amino acids. The germline V gene encodes CDR1 SGHAT and CDR2 FQDESV (reference sequence). V shed 6 bases and J 4 bases; nucleotides not matched to a gene: 9. The CDR3 loop reads CASSSGQGLSDTQYF. Written as DNA, the CDR3 is TGTGCCAGCAGTTCCGGACAGGGTTTGTCAGATACGCAGTATTTT. The variable domain in full, completed from reference TRBV11-1 and TRBJ2-3, reads EAEVAQSPRYKITEKSQAVAFWCDPISGHATLYWYRQILGQGPELLVQFQDESVVDDSQLPKDRFSAERLKGVDSTLKIQPAELGDSAMYLCASSSGQGLSDTQYFGPGTRLTVL.

This clone was detected many times. The chain uses TRBV9 and TRBJ2-1; 7 positions agree with TRBD2. The junction had 3 bases not matched to a gene; V was cut back by 0 bases and J by 3 bases. CDR3 length equals 15 residues. Germline CDR1 reads SGDLS; CDR2 reads YYNGEE. The CDR3 sequence: CASSVGGRLYNEQFF. In DNA form, the CDR3 reads TGTGCCAGCAGCGTAGGCGGGAGACTCTACAATGAGCAGTTCTTC.

J is TRBJ2-7 and V is TRBV5-1; 9 nucleotides match TRBD2. From germline, CDR1 is SGHRS and CDR2 YFSETQ. Trimming cost V 4 bases and J 3 bases; bases outside gene matches: 8. This CDR3 has 15 residues. The CDR3, as DNA: TGCGCCAGCAGCGCAGCGGGGGGCCTCATCTACGAGCAGTACTTC. Its translation: CASSAAGGLIYEQYF.

The chain carries TRBV20-1 and TRBJ1-5, with D tentatively TRBD1 (6 bases). Germline V gene data show CDR1 as DFQATT and CDR2 as SNEGSKA (reference sequence). CDR3 length: 15 residues. Trimming took off 0 bases at V and 2 bases at J, with 11 bases between the two ends. CDR3 sequence: CSAREGGSGNQPQHF. The CDR3 DNA reads TGCAGTGCTAGAGAAGGGGGTTCGGGCAATCAGCCCCAGCATTTT.

This clone has only a few counts. This chain uses TRBV5-1 with TRBJ1-3; unclear D gene. The CDR3 runs to 12 residues. V lost 5 bases and J lost 8, with 11 bases in between. Germline V gene data show CDR1 as SGHRS and CDR2 as YFSETQ. The CDR3 region is CASRREEDTIYF. The DNA of the CDR3 is TGCGCCAGCAGAAGAGAGGAGGACACCATATATTTT.